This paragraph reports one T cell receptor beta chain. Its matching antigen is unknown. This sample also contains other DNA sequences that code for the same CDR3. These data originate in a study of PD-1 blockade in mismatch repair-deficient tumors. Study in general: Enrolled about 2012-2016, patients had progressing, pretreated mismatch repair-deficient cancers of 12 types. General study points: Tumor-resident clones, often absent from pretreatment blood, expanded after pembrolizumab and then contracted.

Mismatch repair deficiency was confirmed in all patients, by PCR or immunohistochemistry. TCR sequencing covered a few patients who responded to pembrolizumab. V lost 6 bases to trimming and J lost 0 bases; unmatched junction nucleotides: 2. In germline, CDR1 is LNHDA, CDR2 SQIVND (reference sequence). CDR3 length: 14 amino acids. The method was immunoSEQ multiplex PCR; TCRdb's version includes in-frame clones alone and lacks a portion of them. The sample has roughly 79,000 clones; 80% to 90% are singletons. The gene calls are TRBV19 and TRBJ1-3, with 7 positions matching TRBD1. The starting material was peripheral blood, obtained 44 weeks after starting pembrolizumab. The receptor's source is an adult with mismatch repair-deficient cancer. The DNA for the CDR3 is TGTGCCAGTAGCACAGGGGACTCTGGAAACACCATATATTTT. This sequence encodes CASSTGDSGNTIYF.